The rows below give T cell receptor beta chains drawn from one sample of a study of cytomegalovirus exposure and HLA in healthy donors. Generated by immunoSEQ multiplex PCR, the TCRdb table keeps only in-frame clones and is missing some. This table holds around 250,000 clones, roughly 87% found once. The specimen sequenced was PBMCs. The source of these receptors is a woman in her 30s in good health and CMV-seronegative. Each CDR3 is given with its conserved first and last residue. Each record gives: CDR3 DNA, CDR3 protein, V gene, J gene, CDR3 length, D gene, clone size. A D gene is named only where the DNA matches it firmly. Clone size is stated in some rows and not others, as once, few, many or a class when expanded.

cdr3_nt: TGTGCCAGCAGCCCCCGTCTAGGAATCACAGATACGCAGTATTTT; cdr3_aa: CASSPRLGITDTQYF; v_call: TRBV7-9; j_call: TRBJ2-3; cdr3_length: 15; d_call: NA; clone_size: NA
cdr3_nt: TGTGCCAGCAGCTTAGCACAGGGGAACACCGGGGAGCTGTTTTTT; cdr3_aa: CASSLAQGNTGELFF; v_call: TRBV7-9; j_call: TRBJ2-2; cdr3_length: 15; d_call: NA; clone_size: few
cdr3_nt: TGTGCCAGCAGCGTGTCCTGGACCGACTACGAGCAGTACTTC; cdr3_aa: CASSVSWTDYEQYF; v_call: TRBV9; j_call: TRBJ2-7; cdr3_length: 14; d_call: NA; clone_size: NA
cdr3_nt: TGTGCCAGCAGCCGAGTCGGAGGTGGTGATACGCAGTATTTT; cdr3_aa: CASSRVGGGDTQYF; v_call: TRBV7-2; j_call: TRBJ2-3; cdr3_length: 14; d_call: NA; clone_size: few
cdr3_nt: TGCGCCAGCAGCCTTAGCGGGAGAGGTTCGAATGAGCAGTTCTTC; cdr3_aa: CASSLSGRGSNEQFF; v_call: TRBV5-1; j_call: TRBJ2-1; cdr3_length: 15; d_call: TRBD2; clone_size: NA
cdr3_nt: TGTGCCAGCGCAGGACTAGCGGACTACAATGAGCAGTTCTTC; cdr3_aa: CASAGLADYNEQFF; v_call: TRBV28; j_call: TRBJ2-1; cdr3_length: 14; d_call: TRBD2; clone_size: NA
cdr3_nt: TGTGCCAGCAGCCCAACTAGCGTAAGCACAGATACGCAGTATTTT; cdr3_aa: CASSPTSVSTDTQYF; v_call: TRBV4-2; j_call: TRBJ2-3; cdr3_length: 15; d_call: TRBD2; clone_size: NA
cdr3_nt: TGTGCCGGTAACAGGTTTAGCAATCAGCCCCAGCATTTT; cdr3_aa: CAGNRFSNQPQHF; v_call: TRBV28; j_call: TRBJ1-5; cdr3_length: 13; d_call: NA; clone_size: NA
cdr3_nt: TGTGCCAGCAGCCAAGATCTGCGCAGTCGGGGAGTCTCTGGAAACACCATATATTTT; cdr3_aa: CASSQDLRSRGVSGNTIYF; v_call: TRBV4-2; j_call: TRBJ1-3; cdr3_length: 19; d_call: NA; clone_size: NA
cdr3_nt: TGTGCCAGCAGGTTCACAGATACGCAGTATTTT; cdr3_aa: CASRFTDTQYF; v_call: TRBV6-5; j_call: TRBJ2-3; cdr3_length: 11; d_call: NA; clone_size: NA